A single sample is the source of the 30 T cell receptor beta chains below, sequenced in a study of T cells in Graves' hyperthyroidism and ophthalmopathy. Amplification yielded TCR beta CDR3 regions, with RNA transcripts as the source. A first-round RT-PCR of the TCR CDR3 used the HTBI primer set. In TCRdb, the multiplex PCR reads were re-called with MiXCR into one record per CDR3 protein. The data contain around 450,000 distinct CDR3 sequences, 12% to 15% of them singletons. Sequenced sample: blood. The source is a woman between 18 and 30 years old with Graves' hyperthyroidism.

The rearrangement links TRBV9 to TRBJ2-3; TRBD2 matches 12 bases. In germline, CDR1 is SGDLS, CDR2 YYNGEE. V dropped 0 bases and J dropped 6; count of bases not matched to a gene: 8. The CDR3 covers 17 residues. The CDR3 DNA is TGTGCCAGCAGCGTAGGACTAGCGGGAGAACTTCCGGATACGCAGTATTTT. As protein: CASSVGLAGELPDTQYF.

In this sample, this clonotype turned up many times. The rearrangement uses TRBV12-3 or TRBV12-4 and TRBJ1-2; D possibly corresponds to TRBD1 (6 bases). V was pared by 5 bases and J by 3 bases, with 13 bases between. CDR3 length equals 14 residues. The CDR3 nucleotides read TGTGCCAGCAGTCCTACAGGGTTCTACTATGGCTACACCTTC. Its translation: CASSPTGFYYGYTF.

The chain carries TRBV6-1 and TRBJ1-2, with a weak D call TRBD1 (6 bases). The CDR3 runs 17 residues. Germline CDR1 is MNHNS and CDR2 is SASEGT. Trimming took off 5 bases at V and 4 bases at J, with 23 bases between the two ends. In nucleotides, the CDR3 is TGTGCCAGCAGTTATAGAGATGTGGGGGGCACCGGCTATGGCTACACCTTC. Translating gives CASSYRDVGGTGYGYTF.

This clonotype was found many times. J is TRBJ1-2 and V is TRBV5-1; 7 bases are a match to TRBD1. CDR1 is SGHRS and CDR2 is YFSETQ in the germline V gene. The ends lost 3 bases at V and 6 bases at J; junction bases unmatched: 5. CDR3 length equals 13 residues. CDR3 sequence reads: CASSSRDSNGYTF. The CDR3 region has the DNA TGCGCCAGCAGCTCCCGGGACAGCAATGGCTACACCTTC. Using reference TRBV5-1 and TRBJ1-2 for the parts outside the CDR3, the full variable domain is KAGVTQTPRYLIKTRGQQVTLSCSPISGHRSVSWYQQTPGQGLQFLFEYFSETQRNKGNFPGRFSGRQFSNSRSEMNVSTLELGDSALYLCASSSRDSNGYTFGSGTRLTVV.

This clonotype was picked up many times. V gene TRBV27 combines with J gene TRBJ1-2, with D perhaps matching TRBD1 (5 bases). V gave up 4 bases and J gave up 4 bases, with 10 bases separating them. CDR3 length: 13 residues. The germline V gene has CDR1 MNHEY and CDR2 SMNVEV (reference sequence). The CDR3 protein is CASSSTVGYGYTF. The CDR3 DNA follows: TGTGCCAGCAGTTCGACAGTGGGCTATGGCTACACCTTC.

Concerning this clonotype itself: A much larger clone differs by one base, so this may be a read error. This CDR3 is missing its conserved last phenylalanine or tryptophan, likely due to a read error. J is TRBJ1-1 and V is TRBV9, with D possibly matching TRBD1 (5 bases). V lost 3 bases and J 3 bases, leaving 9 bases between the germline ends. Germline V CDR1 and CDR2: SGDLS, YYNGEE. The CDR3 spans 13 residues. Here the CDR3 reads CASSGQTHTEAFL. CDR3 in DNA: TGTGCCAGCAGCGGACAGACTCACACTGAAGCTTTCCTT.

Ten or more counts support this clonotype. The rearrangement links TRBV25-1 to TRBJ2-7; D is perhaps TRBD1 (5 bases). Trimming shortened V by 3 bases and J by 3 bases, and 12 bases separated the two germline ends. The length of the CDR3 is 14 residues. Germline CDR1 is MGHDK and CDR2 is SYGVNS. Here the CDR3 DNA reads TGTGCCAGCAGTGATTGGCAGGGTGACTACGAGCAGTACTTC. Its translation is CASSDWQGDYEQYF.

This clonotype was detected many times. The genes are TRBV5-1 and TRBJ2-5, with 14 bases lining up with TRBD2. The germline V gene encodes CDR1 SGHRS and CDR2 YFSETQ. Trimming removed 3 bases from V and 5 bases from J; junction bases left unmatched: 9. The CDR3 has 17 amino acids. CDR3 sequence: CASSSGTSGSYGETQYF. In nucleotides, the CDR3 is TGCGCCAGCAGCTCGGGGACTAGCGGGAGTTACGGGGAGACCCAGTACTTC.

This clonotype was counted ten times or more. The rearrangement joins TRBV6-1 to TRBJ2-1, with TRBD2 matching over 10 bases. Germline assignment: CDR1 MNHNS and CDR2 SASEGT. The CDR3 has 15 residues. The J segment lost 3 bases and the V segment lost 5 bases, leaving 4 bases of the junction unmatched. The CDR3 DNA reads TGTGCCAGCAGTCCAGGGACTAGCGACTACAATGAGCAGTTCTTC. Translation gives CASSPGTSDYNEQFF.

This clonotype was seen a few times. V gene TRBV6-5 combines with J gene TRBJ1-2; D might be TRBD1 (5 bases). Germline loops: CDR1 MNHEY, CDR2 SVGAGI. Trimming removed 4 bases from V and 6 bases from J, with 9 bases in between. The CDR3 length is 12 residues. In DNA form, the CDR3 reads TGTGCCAGCAGTTTGGACAACAATGGCTACACCTTC. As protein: CASSLDNNGYTF.

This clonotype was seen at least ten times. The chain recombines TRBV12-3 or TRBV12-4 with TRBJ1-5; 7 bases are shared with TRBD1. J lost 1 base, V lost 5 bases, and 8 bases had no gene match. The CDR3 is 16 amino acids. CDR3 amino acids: CASSNYPGQSNQPQHF. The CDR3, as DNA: TGTGCCAGCAGTAACTACCCGGGACAGAGCAATCAGCCCCAGCATTTT.

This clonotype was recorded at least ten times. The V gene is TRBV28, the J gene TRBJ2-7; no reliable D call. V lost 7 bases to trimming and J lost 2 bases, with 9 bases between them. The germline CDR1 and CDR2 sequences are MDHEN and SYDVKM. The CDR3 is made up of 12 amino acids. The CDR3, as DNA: TGTGCCAGCACCCTCGGACCCTACGAGCAGTACTTC. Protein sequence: CASTLGPYEQYF.

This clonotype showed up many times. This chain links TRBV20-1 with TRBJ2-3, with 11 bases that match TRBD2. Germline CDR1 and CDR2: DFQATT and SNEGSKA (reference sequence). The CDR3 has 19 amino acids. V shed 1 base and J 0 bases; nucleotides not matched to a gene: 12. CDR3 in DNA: TGCAGTGCTAGAGGCGGAGGAACTAGCGGGAGTTGGAGCACAGATACGCAGTATTTT. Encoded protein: CSARGGGTSGSWSTDTQYF.

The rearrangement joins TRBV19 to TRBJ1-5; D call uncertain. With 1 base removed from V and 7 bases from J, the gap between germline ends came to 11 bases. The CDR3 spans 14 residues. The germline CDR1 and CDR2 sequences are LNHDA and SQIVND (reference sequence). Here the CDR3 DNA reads TGTGCCAGTAGTATAGGAGGTCCGGGACAGCCCCAGCATTTT. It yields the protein CASSIGGPGQPQHF.

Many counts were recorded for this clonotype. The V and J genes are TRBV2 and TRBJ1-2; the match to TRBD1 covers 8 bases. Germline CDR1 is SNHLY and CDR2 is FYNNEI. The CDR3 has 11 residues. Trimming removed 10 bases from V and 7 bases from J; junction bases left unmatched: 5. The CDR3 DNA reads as TGTGCCACCCAGGGGGCGCCTGGCTACACCTTC. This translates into CATQGAPGYTF.

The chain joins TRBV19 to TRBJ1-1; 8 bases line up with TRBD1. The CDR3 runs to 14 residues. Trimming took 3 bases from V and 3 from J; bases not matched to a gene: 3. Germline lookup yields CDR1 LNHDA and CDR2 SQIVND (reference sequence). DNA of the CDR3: TGTGCCAGTAGTATGAACAGGGGGTACACTGAAGCTTTCTTT. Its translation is CASSMNRGYTEAFF.

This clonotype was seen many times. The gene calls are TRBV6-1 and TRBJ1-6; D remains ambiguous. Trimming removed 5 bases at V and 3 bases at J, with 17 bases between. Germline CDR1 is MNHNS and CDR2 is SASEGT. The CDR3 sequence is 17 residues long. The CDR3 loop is CASSWTGKSNYNSPLHF. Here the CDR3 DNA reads TGTGCCAGCAGTTGGACCGGGAAGTCCAACTATAATTCACCCCTCCACTTT.

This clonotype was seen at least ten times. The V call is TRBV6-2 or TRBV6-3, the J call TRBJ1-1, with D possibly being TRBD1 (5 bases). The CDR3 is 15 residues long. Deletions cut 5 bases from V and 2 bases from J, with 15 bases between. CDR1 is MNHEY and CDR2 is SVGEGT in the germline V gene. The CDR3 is CASSPTTVRNTEAFF. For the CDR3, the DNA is TGTGCCAGCAGTCCGACGACAGTGAGAAACACTGAAGCTTTCTTT.

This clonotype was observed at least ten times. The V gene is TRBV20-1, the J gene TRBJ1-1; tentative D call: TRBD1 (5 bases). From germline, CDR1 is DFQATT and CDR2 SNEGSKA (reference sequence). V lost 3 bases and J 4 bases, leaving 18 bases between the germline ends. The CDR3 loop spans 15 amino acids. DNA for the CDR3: TGCAGTGCTAGTTCGCAGGGTGGGGCCGGCACTGAAGCTTTCTTT. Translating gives CSASSQGGAGTEAFF.

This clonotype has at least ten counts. The CDR3 nucleotides are TGTGCCAGCAATACCGGGACTAGCGGATACAATGAGCAGTTCTTC. Its protein is CASNTGTSGYNEQFF. The chain uses TRBV28 and TRBJ2-1, with 11 bases lining up with TRBD2. This CDR3 region has 15 residues. J lost 4 bases, V lost 7 bases, and 6 bases had no gene match. Germline V lookup: CDR1 MDHEN, CDR2 SYDVKM.

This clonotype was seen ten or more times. CDR3 sequence (DNA): TGTGCCAGCAGTTTCGTGGCGGGAGGAAGCACAGATACGCAGTATTTT. It translates to CASSFVAGGSTDTQYF. V is TRBV28 and J is TRBJ2-3; the match to TRBD2 covers 8 bases. CDR1 is MDHEN and CDR2 is SYDVKM in the germline V gene. This CDR3 region has 16 residues. V was pared by 3 bases and J by 0 bases, with 5 bases of the junction left unmatched.

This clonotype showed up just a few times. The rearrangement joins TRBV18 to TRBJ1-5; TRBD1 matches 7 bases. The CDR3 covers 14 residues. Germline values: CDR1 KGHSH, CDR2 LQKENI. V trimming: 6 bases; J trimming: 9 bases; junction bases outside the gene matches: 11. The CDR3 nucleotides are TGTGCCAGCTCTCCAGGACAGGCCCTCGGGCCCCAGCATTTT. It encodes CASSPGQALGPQHF.

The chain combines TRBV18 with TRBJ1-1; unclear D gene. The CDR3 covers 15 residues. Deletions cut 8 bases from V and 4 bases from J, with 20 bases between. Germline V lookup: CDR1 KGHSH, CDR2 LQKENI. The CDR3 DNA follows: TGTGCCAGCACGCAGGTTACCGGGGTTGGCACTGAAGCTTTCTTT. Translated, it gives CASTQVTGVGTEAFF. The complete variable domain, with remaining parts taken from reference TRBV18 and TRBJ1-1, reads NAGVMQNPRHLVRRRGQEARLRCSPMKGHSHVYWYRQLPEEGLKFMVYLQKENIIDESGMPKERFSAEFPKEGPSILRIQQVVRGDSAAYFCASTQVTGVGTEAFFGQGTRLTVV.

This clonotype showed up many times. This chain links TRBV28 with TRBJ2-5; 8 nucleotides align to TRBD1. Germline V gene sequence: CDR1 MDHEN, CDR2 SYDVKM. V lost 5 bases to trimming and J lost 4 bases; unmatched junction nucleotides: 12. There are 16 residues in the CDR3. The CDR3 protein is CASSPLTGATGETQYF. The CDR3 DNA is TGTGCCAGCAGTCCTCTGACAGGGGCCACGGGAGAGACCCAGTACTTC.

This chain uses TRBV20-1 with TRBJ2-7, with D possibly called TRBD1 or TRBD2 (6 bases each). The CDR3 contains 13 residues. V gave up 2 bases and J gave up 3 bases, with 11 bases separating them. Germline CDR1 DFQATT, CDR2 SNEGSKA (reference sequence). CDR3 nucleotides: TGCAGTGCTAGATGGGGGGCGGACTACGAGCAGTACTTC. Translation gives CSARWGADYEQYF.

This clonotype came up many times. DNA for the CDR3: TGCGCCAGCAGCCGGGCACAGGGTGGAGAGCAGTACTTC. Residues: CASSRAQGGEQYF. The rearrangement links TRBV4-3 to TRBJ2-7, with D tentatively TRBD1 (6 bases). From germline, CDR1 is LGHNA and CDR2 YSLEER. The V gene lost 4 bases and the J gene lost 7 bases, with 14 bases spanning the gap. The CDR3 is 13 amino acids.

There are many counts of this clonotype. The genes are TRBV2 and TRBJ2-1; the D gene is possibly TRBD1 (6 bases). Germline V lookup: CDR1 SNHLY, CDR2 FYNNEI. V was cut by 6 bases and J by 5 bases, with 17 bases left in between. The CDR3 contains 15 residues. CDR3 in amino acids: CASRQQGNLHNEQFF. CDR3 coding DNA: TGTGCCAGCAGGCAACAGGGAAATCTTCACAATGAGCAGTTCTTC. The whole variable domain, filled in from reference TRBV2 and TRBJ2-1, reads EPEVTQTPSHQVTQMGQEVILRCVPISNHLYFYWYRQILGQKVEFLVSFYNNEISEKSEIFDDQFSVERPDGSNFTLKIRSTKLEDSAMYFCASRQQGNLHNEQFFGPGTRLTVL.

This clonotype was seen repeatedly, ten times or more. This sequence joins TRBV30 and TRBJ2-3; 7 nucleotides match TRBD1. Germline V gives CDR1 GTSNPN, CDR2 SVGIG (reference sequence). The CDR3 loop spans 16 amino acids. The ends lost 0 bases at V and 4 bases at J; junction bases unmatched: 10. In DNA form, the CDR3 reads TGTGCCTGGAGTGTACGCGGCAGGGGGAATCCAGATACGCAGTATTTT. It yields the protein CAWSVRGRGNPDTQYF. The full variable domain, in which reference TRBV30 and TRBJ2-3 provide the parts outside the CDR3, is SQTIHQWPATLVQPVGSPLSLECTVEGTSNPNLYWYRQAAGRGLQLLFYSVGIGQISSEVPQNLSASRPQDRQFILSSKKLLLSDSGFYLCAWSVRGRGNPDTQYFGPGTRLTVL.

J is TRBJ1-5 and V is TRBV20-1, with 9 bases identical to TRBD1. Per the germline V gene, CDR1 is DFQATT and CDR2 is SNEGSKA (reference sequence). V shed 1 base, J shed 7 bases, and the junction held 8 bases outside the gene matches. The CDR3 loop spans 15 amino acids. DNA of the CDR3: TGCAGTGCTAGAGCTAGGACAGGGGTCGGCCAGCCCCAGCATTTT. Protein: CSARARTGVGQPQHF.

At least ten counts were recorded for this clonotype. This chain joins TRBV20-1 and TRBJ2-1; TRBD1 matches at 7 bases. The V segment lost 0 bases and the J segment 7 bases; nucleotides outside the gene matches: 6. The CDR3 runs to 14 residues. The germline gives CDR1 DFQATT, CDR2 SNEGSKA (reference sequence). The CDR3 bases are TGCAGTGCTAGAGATTCAGGGGGACGGAATGAGCAGTTCTTC. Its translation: CSARDSGGRNEQFF.